This is a list of T cell receptor beta chains from one sample in a study of neoadjuvant anti-PD-1 for oral cavity cancer. Data came from immunoSEQ multiplex PCR; TCRdb stores just in-frame clones and leaves some out. The table has tens of thousands of clones, less than 85% seen once. The sequencing used PBMCs, collected before nivolumab (anti-PD-1) treatment. The receptors derive from a person between 40 and 80 years old with oral cavity squamous cell carcinoma. Each CDR3 is given with its conserved first and last residue. Fields, in order: clone size, J gene, V gene, D gene, CDR3 DNA, CDR3 protein. D genes are given only for firm matches. Only part of the rows carry a size: once, few, many, or a class if the clone is expanded.

once | TRBJ2-5 | TRBV7-9 | - | TGTGCCAGCAGCTTAATGGGGGGGGCCCAAGAGACCCAGTACTTC | CASSLMGGAQETQYF
- | TRBJ1-2 | TRBV7-3 | - | TGTGCCAGCAGCCAACCCGGGAACTATGGCTACACCTTC | CASSQPGNYGYTF
- | TRBJ2-3 | TRBV5-5 | TRBD1 | TGTGCCAGCAGCGACCCGACAGGGCCCTTTCACAGAGATACGCAGTATTTT | CASSDPTGPFHRDTQYF
- | TRBJ2-3 | TRBV2 | - | TGTGCCAGCAATATAGAGGGGACAGATACGCAGTATTTT | CASNIEGTDTQYF
- | TRBJ2-7 | TRBV10-3 | - | TGTGCCATCAGTGATGCAGGAGGTACGTTCTACGAGCAGTACTTC | CAISDAGGTFYEQYF
- | TRBJ2-7 | TRBV29-1 | TRBD2 | TGCAGCGCCCATGGTTTGGCGGGAGGGCAGGTGCAGTACTTC | CSAHGLAGGQVQYF
- | TRBJ2-1 | TRBV29-1 | - | TGCAGCGTTACCCATAGGAAGAGCTCCTACAATGAGCAGTTCTTC | CSVTHRKSSYNEQFF
once | TRBJ1-2 | TRBV28 | - | TGTGCCAGCGACACCAGGACCTTGAATGGCTACACCTTC | CASDTRTLNGYTF
- | TRBJ2-7 | TRBV15 | TRBD1 | TGTGCCACCAGCAGAGGCGACAGGGGGTACGAGCAGTACTTC | CATSRGDRGYEQYF
- | TRBJ1-3 | TRBV30 | - | TGTGCCTGGAGTAAAGGGAACGGAAACACCATATATTTT | CAWSKGNGNTIYF
- | TRBJ2-7 | TRBV5-1 | TRBD1 | TGCGCCAGCAGCACCGGGACAGGCCCCTACGAGCAGTACTTC | CASSTGTGPYEQYF
- | TRBJ1-5 | TRBV6-5 | - | TGTGCCAGCAGTTACAGTAGCAATCAGCCCCAGCATTTT | CASSYSSNQPQHF
- | TRBJ1-5 | TRBV6-5 | - | TGTGCCAGCAGTTACTCGGCGTATAGCAATCAGCCCCAGCATTTT | CASSYSAYSNQPQHF
few | TRBJ1-5 | TRBV19 | - | TGTGCCAGTGGTACAGTTACCCCTAGCAATCAGCCCCAGCATTTT | CASGTVTPSNQPQHF
- | TRBJ2-7 | TRBV5-4 | - | TGTGCCAGCAGCTTACTCGGGGAGCAGTACTTC | CASSLLGEQYF
- | TRBJ1-1 | TRBV10-3 | - | TGTGCCATCAGCGAGACGAATATGAACACTGAAGCTTTCTTT | CAISETNMNTEAFF